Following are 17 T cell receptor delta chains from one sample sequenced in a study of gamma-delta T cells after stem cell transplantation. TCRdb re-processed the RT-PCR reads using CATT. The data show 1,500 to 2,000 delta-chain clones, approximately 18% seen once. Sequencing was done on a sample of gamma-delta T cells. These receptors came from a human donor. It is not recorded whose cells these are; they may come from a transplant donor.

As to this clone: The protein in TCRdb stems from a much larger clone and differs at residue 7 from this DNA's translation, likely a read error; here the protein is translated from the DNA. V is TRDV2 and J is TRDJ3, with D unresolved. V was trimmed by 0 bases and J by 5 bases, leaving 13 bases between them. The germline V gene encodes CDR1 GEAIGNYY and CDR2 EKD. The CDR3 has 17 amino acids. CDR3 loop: CACDTVAVKRDTRQMFF. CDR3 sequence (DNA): TGTGCCTGTGACACCGTTGCCGTGAAACGGGACACCCGACAGATGTTTTTC.

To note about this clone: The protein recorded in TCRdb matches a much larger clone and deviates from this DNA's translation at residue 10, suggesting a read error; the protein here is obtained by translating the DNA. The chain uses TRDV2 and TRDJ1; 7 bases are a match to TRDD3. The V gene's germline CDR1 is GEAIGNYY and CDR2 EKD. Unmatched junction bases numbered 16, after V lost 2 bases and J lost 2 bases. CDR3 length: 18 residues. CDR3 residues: CACDNITGIHKKTDKLIF. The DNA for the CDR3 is TGTGCCTGTGACAATATTACTGGGATACATAAGAAAACCGATAAACTCATCTTT.

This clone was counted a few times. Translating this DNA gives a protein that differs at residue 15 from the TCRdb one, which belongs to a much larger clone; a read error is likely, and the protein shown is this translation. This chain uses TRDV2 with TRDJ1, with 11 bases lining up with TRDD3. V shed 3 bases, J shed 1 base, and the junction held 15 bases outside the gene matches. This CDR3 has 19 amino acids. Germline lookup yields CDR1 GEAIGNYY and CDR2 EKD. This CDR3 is CACDLVGGGYAGRTDKLIF. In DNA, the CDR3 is TGTGCCTGTGACCTAGTAGGTGGGGGATACGCGGGACGCACCGATAAACTCATCTTT.

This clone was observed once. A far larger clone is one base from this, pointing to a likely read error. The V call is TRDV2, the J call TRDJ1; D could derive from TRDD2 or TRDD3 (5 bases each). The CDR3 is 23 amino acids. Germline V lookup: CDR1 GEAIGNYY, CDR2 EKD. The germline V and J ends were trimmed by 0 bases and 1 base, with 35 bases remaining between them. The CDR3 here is CACDTVKSDPNVGSVHLTDKLIF. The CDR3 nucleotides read TGTGCCTGTGACACCGTTAAGTCCGATCCTAACGTGGGGAGCGTCCATCTCACCGATAAACTCATCTTT.

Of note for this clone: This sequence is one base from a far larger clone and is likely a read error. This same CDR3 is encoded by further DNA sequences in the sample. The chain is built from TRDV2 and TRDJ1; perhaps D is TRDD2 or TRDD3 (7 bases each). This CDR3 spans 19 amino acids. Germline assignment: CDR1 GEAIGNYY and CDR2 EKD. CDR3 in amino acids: CACDTAGFPTGAYGDKLIF. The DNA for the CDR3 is TGTGCCTGTGACACGGCGGGCTTTCCTACTGGGGCTTATGGCGATAAACTCATTTTT.

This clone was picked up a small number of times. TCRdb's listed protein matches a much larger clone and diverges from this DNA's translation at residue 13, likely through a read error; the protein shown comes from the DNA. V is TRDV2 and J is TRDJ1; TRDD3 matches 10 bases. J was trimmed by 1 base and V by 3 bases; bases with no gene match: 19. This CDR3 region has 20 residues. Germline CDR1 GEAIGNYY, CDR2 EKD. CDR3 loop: CACDLMSAGLGDISTDKLIF. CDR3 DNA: TGTGCCTGTGACTTGATGTCGGCGGGGCTGGGGGATATATCCACCGATAAACTCATCTTT.

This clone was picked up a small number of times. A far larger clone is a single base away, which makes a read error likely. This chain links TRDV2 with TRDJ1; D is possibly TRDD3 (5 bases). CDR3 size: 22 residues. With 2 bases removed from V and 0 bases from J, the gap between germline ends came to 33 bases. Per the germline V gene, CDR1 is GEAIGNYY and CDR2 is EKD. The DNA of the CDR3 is TGTGCCTGTGACAGGGTGAGGACGGACTGGAGATTAGGAGGTCGGTACACCGATAAACTCATCTTT. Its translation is CACDRVRTDWRLGGRYTDKLIF.

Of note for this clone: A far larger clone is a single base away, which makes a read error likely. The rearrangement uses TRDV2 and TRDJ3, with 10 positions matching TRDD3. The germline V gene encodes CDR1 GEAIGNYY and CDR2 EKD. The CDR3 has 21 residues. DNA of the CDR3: TGTTCCTGTGACACAATCGGTAACTGGGGGATGAATGACTGGGACACCCGACAGATGTTTTTC. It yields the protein CSCDTIGNWGMNDWDTRQMFF.

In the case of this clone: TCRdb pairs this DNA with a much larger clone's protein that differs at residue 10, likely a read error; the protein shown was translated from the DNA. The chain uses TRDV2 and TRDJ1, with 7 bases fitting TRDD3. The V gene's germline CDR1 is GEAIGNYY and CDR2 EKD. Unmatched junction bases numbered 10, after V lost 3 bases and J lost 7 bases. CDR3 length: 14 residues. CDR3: CACDPLGMSGKLIF. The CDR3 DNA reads TGTGCCTGTGACCCACTGGGGATGTCGGGTAAACTCATCTTT.

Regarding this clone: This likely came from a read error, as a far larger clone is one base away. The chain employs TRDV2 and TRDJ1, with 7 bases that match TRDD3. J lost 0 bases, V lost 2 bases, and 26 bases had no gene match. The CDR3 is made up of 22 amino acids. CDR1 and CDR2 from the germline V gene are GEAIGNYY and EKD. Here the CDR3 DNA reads TGTGCCTGTGACAGGGTGAGGACGGACGGGGGATTAGGAGGTCGGTACACCGATAAACTCATCTTT. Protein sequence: CACDRVRTDGGLGGRYTDKLIF.

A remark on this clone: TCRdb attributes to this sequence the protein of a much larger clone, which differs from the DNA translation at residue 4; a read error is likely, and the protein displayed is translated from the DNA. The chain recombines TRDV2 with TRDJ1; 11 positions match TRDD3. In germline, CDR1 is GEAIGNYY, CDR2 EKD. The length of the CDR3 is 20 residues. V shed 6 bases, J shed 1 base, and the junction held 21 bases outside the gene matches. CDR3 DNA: TGTGCCTGTTACTTGATGTCGGCGGGGCTGGGGGATACATCCACCGATAAACTCATCTTT. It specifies CACYLMSAGLGDTSTDKLIF.

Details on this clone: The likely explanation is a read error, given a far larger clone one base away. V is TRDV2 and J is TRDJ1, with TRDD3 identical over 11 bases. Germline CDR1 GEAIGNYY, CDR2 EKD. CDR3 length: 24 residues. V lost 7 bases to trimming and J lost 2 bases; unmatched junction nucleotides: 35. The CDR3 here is CACDPLGGGGYADARLVQTDKLIF. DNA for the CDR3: TGTGCCTGCGACCCACTAGGGGGTGGGGGATACGCCGATGCACGGTTAGTACAGACCGATAAACTCATCTTT.

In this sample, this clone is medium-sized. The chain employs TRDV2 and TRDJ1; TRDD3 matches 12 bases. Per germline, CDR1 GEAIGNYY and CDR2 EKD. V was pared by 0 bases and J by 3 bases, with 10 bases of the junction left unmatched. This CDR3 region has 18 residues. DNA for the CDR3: TGTGCCTGTGACACCGTTGTTCTGGGGGATACGCGGTCCGATAAACTCATCTTT. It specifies CACDTVVLGDTRSDKLIF.

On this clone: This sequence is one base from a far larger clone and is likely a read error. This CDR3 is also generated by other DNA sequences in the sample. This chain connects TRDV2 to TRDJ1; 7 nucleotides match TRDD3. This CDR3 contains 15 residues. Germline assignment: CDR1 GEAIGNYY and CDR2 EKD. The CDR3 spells CACDRLGESTDKLIF. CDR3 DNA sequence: TGTGCCTGTGATCGCTTGGGGGAGAGCACCGATAAACTAATCTTT.

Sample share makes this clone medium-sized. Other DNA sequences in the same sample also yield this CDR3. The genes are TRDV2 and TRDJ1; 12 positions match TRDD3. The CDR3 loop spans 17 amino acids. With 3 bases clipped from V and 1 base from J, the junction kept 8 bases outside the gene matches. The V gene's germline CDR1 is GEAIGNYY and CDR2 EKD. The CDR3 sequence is CACDSVLGDTSTDKLIF. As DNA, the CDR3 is TGTGCCTGTGACTCCGTACTGGGGGATACATCCACCGATAAACTCATCTTT.

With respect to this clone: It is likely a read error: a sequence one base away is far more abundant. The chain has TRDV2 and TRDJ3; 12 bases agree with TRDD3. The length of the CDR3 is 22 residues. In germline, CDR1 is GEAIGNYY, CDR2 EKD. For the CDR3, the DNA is TGTGCCTGTGACACCGTCCTACTGGGGGATACTGAGGGCGAGGGTGTGGACCGACAGCTGTTTTTC. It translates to CACDTVLLGDTEGEGVDRQLFF.

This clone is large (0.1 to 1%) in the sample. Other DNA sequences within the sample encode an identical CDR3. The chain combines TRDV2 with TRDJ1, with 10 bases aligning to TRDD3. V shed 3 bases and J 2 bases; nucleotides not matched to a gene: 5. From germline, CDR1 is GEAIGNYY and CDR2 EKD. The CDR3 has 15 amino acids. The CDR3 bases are TGTGCCTGTGACCACGTACTGGGGGATACCGATAAACTCATCTTT. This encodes CACDHVLGDTDKLIF.